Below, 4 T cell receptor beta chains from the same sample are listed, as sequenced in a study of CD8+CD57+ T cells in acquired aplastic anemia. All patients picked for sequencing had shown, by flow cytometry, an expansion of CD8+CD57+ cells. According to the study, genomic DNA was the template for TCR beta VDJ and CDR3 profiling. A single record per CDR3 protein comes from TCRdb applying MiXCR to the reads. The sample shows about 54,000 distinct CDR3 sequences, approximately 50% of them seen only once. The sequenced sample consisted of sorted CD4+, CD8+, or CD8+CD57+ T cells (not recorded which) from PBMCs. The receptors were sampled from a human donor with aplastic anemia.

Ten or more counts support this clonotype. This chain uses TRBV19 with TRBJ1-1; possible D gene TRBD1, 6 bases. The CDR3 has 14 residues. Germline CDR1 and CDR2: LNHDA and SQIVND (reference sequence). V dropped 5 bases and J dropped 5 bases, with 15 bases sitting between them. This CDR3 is CASSPQGIVTEAFF. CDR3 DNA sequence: TGTGCCAGTAGTCCTCAGGGGATCGTGACTGAAGCTTTCTTT.

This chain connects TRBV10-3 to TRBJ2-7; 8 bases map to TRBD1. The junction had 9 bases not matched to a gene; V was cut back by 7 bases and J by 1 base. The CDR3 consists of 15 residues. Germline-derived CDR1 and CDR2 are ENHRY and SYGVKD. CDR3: CAINHPGTGSYEQYF. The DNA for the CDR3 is TGTGCCATCAATCACCCCGGGACAGGATCCTACGAGCAGTACTTC.

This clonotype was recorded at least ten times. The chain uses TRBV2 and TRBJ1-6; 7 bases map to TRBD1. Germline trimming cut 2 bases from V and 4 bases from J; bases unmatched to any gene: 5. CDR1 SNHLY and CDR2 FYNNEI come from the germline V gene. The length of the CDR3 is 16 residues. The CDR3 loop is CASSETGAGYNSPLHF. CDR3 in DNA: TGTGCCAGCAGTGAAACAGGGGCTGGGTATAATTCACCCCTCCACTTT.

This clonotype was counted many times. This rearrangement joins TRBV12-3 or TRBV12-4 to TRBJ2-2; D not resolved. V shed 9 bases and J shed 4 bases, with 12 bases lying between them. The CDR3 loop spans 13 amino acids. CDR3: CARTVPSTGELFF. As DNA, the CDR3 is TGTGCCAGGACGGTACCCTCCACCGGGGAGCTGTTTTTT.